This entry lists 15 T cell receptor beta chains sequenced from one sample in a study of vaccination and CD4 T cells after COVID-19. Treatment: approximately nine-day PBMC culture with coronavirus spike peptide pools or control peptides (ViraFEST assay). Which antigens these TCRs recognize remains unknown. An Oncomine TCR Beta short-read assay was used to sequence the DNA from cultured CD4+ T cells. Each CDR3 protein is one row after TCRdb ran MiXCR on the PCR reads. Among over 10,000 distinct CDR3 sequences listed, about 51% were seen once. Input material: CD4+ T cells from blood, cultured in vitro. The receptors come from a human donor who had recovered from COVID-19.

The chain recombines TRBV7-9 with TRBJ1-1, with D uncertain. Germline CDR1 is SEHNR and CDR2 is FQNEAQ (reference sequence). V lost 1 base and J 3 bases, leaving 9 bases between the germline ends. The CDR3 runs to 14 residues. The CDR3: CASSLGDADTEAFF. The CDR3 region has the DNA TGTGCCAGCAGCTTAGGGGATGCGGACACTGAAGCTTTCTTT.

The rearrangement links TRBV12-3 or TRBV12-4 to TRBJ1-2, with D possibly matching TRBD1 (5 bases). Trimming removed 6 bases at V and 7 bases at J, with 18 bases between. The CDR3 sequence is 14 residues long. For the CDR3, the DNA is TGTGCCAGCAGGGCCTTCCAGGGAGTCGGTGGCTACACCTTC. It specifies CASRAFQGVGGYTF.

The chain recombines TRBV30 with TRBJ1-5; 7 nucleotides line up with TRBD1. Losses at the gene ends were 3 bases for V and 7 bases for J; bases not matched to a gene: 12. This CDR3 is built from 15 residues. The germline V gene has CDR1 GTSNPN and CDR2 SVGIG (reference sequence). The CDR3 protein is CAWSQGTADGQPQHF. DNA of the CDR3: TGTGCCTGGAGCCAAGGGACAGCGGACGGGCAGCCCCAGCATTTT. Full variable domain (remainder filled in from reference TRBV30 and TRBJ1-5): SQTIHQWPATLVQPVGSPLSLECTVEGTSNPNLYWYRQAAGRGLQLLFYSVGIGQISSEVPQNLSASRPQDRQFILSSKKLLLSDSGFYLCAWSQGTADGQPQHFGDGTRLSIL.

In its sample, this clonotype was seen a few times. The chain has TRBV20-1 and TRBJ1-5; no clear D gene. Trimming left V 5 bases short and J 5 bases short, with 13 bases between. Germline V lookup: CDR1 DFQATT, CDR2 SNEGSKA (reference sequence). This CDR3 is 13 amino acids long. CDR3 sequence: CSARRTGDQPQHF. The CDR3 DNA reads TGCAGTGCTCGGAGAACTGGGGATCAGCCCCAGCATTTT.

J is TRBJ2-3 and V is TRBV15; 9 positions match TRBD2. Per germline, CDR1 LNHNV and CDR2 YYDKDF (reference sequence). Trimming at V came to 0 bases and at J to 1 base, leaving 5 bases not matched to a gene. This CDR3 has 17 residues. The CDR3 DNA is TGTGCCACCAGCAGAGAAGCGGGAGGAGGTGGCACAGATACGCAGTATTTT. Translation gives CATSREAGGGGTDTQYF.

This clonotype was seen a few times. The gene calls are TRBV4-2 and TRBJ2-2, with D maybe TRBD2 (5 bases). CDR3 length equals 15 residues. CDR1 LGHNA and CDR2 YNFKEQ come from the germline V gene. Trimming removed 2 bases from V and 6 bases from J, with 13 bases in between. The CDR3 is CASSQPQLEAGELFF. The CDR3 coding sequence is TGTGCCAGCAGCCAACCCCAGCTGGAGGCCGGGGAGCTGTTTTTT.

This clonotype has just a few counts. The chain links TRBV30 to TRBJ1-2; D uncertain. The V and J ends lost 1 base and 2 bases respectively, with 11 bases between them. From germline, CDR1 is GTSNPN and CDR2 SVGIG (reference sequence). The length of the CDR3 is 14 residues. The CDR3 loop is CAWSAPLRNYGYTF. The CDR3 bases are TGTGCCTGGAGTGCCCCGTTAAGGAACTATGGCTACACCTTC.

The chain's CDR3 is CASSDPVSNQPQHF. Written as DNA, the CDR3 is TGTGCCAGCAGTGACCCGGTTAGCAATCAGCCCCAGCATTTT. The V gene is TRBV2, the J gene TRBJ1-5; D call uncertain. V lost 3 bases and J lost 0, with 6 bases in between. The germline CDR1 and CDR2 sequences are SNHLY and FYNNEI. CDR3 size: 14 residues.

The CDR3 is CASSPLASSYNEQFF. The CDR3, as DNA: TGTGCCAGCAGCCCTCTAGCGTCTTCCTACAATGAGCAGTTCTTC. The chain is built from TRBV7-8 and TRBJ2-1; D is possibly TRBD2 (6 bases). Looked up from germline, CDR1 is SGHVS and CDR2 is FQNEAQ. V gave up 5 bases and J gave up 1 base, with 12 bases separating them. This CDR3 is 15 amino acids long.

This chain connects TRBV7-2 to TRBJ2-7, with D perhaps given as TRBD1 or TRBD2 (5 bases each). This CDR3 is 14 amino acids long. Per the germline V gene, CDR1 is SGHTA and CDR2 is FQGNSA. V was cut by 2 bases and J by 3 bases, with 11 bases left in between. The CDR3 spells CASSLIGANYEQYF. The CDR3, as DNA: TGTGCCAGCAGCTTAATCGGGGCTAACTACGAGCAGTACTTC.

This clonotype was detected only a few times. V is TRBV19 and J is TRBJ1-5, with 9 nucleotides matching TRBD1. Germline loops: CDR1 LNHDA, CDR2 SQIVND (reference sequence). The CDR3 is 15 residues long. V trimming: 7 bases; J trimming: 0 bases; junction bases outside the gene matches: 4. This CDR3 reads CASTTQGASNQPQHF. Written as DNA, the CDR3 is TGTGCCAGTACCACACAGGGGGCTAGCAATCAGCCCCAGCATTTT.

The table lists this clonotype with a few counts. The CDR3 coding sequence is TGTGCCAGCAGCTTAGGACTAGCGGGAGAAGCTTACGAGCAGTACTTC. Translation gives CASSLGLAGEAYEQYF. The chain carries TRBV7-6 and TRBJ2-7, with 12 bases fitting TRBD2. Germline V gene sequence: CDR1 SGHVS, CDR2 FNYEAQ. The CDR3 is made up of 16 amino acids. Losses at the gene ends were 1 base for V and 4 bases for J; bases not matched to a gene: 5.

A single count supports this clonotype. This sequence joins TRBV7-2 and TRBJ2-5; D possibly corresponds to TRBD2 (6 bases). The V gene lost 7 bases and the J gene lost 7 bases, with 13 bases spanning the gap. Germline CDR1 reads SGHTA; CDR2 reads FQGNSA. The CDR3 totals 12 residues. CDR3 bases: TGTGCCAGCACTTTTCCCGGGGGGACCCAGTACTTC. It encodes CASTFPGGTQYF.

The chain employs TRBV7-2 and TRBJ2-2, with 9 bases that match TRBD2. The CDR3 covers 16 residues. In germline, CDR1 is SGHTA, CDR2 FQGNSA. J was trimmed by 7 bases and V by 2 bases; bases with no gene match: 8. In DNA, the CDR3 is TGTGCCAGCAGCTTAAGGGCTAGCGGGACGAGCGGGGAGCTGTTTTTT. Amino acid sequence: CASSLRASGTSGELFF.

The J gene is TRBJ2-7, the V gene TRBV18; 10 bases line up with TRBD1. The J segment lost 4 bases and the V segment lost 5 bases, leaving 5 bases of the junction unmatched. This CDR3 is 14 amino acids long. In germline, CDR1 is KGHSH, CDR2 LQKENI. The CDR3 bases are TGTGCCAGCTCATCAAGGACAGGGGGTTACGAGCAGTACTTC. This encodes CASSSRTGGYEQYF.